Each of the 13 T cell receptor beta chains below was sequenced from the same sample in a study of cytomegalovirus exposure and HLA in healthy donors. 13 Jbeta primers and 60 Vbeta primers were used for the PCR. Clones were sequenced by immunoSEQ multiplex PCR, and TCRdb holds only the in-frame ones, with some missing. The table records 100,000 to 150,000 clones, approximately 80% of them present only once. Sequencing input: PBMCs. Receptor source: a man under 40 in good health and CMV-seropositive.

The chain carries TRBV12-5 and TRBJ2-1; tentatively, D is TRBD2 (6 bases). Trimming took 7 bases from V and 7 from J, leaving 29 bases between them. The V gene's germline CDR1 is LGHNT and CDR2 FRNRAP. This CDR3 is 18 amino acids long. The CDR3 region has the DNA TGTGCTAGTGCCCTACGAGTGGCGGAGGGGCCCGTAGAAAATGAGCAGTTCTTC. Protein product: CASALRVAEGPVENEQFF.

The CDR3 reads CASSSNAGQGGETQYF. The CDR3, as DNA: TGCGCCAGCAGCTCCAACGCGGGACAGGGTGGCGAGACCCAGTACTTC. The chain employs TRBV5-1 and TRBJ2-5; 9 nucleotides align to TRBD1. CDR3 size: 16 residues. Germline V gene data show CDR1 as SGHRS and CDR2 as YFSETQ. J gave up 5 bases and V 3 bases, and 11 bases lay outside the gene matches.

The CDR3 sequence: CASSLGRWSGSPLQETQYF. In DNA form, the CDR3 reads TGTGCCAGCAGTTTAGGCAGGTGGAGCGGGAGTCCCCTACAAGAGACCCAGTACTTC. The chain has TRBV28 and TRBJ2-5; 8 positions agree with TRBD2. Per the germline V gene, CDR1 is MDHEN and CDR2 is SYDVKM. This CDR3 has 19 amino acids. The V gene end was trimmed by 2 bases and the J gene end by 2 bases; junction bases not matched to a gene: 16.

The rearrangement joins TRBV13 to TRBJ2-1, with TRBD2 as a possible D gene (6 bases). The CDR3 totals 17 residues. Trimming took off 2 bases at V and 4 bases at J, with 18 bases between the two ends. Germline loops: CDR1 PRHDT, CDR2 FYEKMQ (reference sequence). This CDR3 is CASSLSWADSGYNEQFF. In DNA form, the CDR3 reads TGTGCCAGCAGCTTAAGTTGGGCGGATAGCGGATACAATGAGCAGTTCTTC.

This clone was seen more than once but under ten times. This chain uses TRBV9 with TRBJ1-1; D is unresolved. The V and J ends lost 4 bases and 11 bases respectively, with 18 bases between them. CDR1 is SGDLS and CDR2 is YYNGEE in the germline V gene. The CDR3 spans 13 residues. CDR3 sequence: CASSSLAAGLAFF. The CDR3 region has the DNA TGTGCCAGCAGCTCATTAGCGGCGGGTCTGGCTTTCTTT. Full variable domain (missing parts from reference TRBV9 and TRBJ1-1): DSGVTQTPKHLITATGQRVTLRCSPRSGDLSVYWYQQSLDQGLQFLIQYYNGEERAKGNILERFSAQQFPDLHSELNLSSLELGDSALYFCASSSLAAGLAFFGQGTRLTVV.

The rearrangement joins TRBV2 to TRBJ1-2; D gene uncertain. Between the trimmed V and J ends, which lost 4 bases and 2 bases, there was a span of 8 bases. There are 13 residues in the CDR3. From germline, CDR1 is SNHLY and CDR2 FYNNEI. The CDR3 DNA is TGTGCCAGCAGTGTGGAGGAGAACTATGGCTACACCTTC. As protein: CASSVEENYGYTF.

This clone was seen only once. The chain couples TRBV27 to TRBJ2-7, with a tentative D call TRBD2 (6 bases). Germline CDR1 reads MNHEY; CDR2 reads SMNVEV (reference sequence). The CDR3 runs to 16 residues. V dropped 3 bases and J dropped 4 bases, with 19 bases sitting between them. The CDR3: CASSLEGGTIGYEQYF. For the CDR3, the DNA is TGTGCCAGCAGTTTGGAGGGCGGGACCATCGGATACGAGCAGTACTTC.

In this sample, this clone turned up a few times. The gene calls are TRBV4-1 and TRBJ1-1; TRBD1 is a possible D gene (5 bases). The V and J ends lost 3 bases and 4 bases respectively, with 12 bases between them. The CDR3 has 14 residues. Germline V gene lookup returns CDR1 MGHRA and CDR2 YSYEKL. The CDR3: CASSQEGTGTEAFF. As DNA, the CDR3 is TGCGCCAGCAGCCAGGAGGGGACGGGCACTGAAGCTTTCTTT.

The rearrangement links TRBV4-1 to TRBJ1-3; D might be TRBD1 (6 bases). This CDR3 spans 16 amino acids. CDR1 is MGHRA and CDR2 is YSYEKL in the germline V gene. V lost 4 bases and J lost 0, with 13 bases in between. In DNA form, the CDR3 reads TGCGCCAGCAGCCTAAACGGACAGTTCTCTGGAAACACCATATATTTT. Protein: CASSLNGQFSGNTIYF.

This clone was counted between two and nine times. The V call is TRBV7-8, the J call TRBJ1-2; the D gene is possibly TRBD1 (5 bases). This CDR3 has 13 residues. CDR1 SGHVS and CDR2 FQNEAQ come from the germline V gene. V was shortened by 3 bases and J by 7 bases, with 12 bases between the two germline ends. CDR3 sequence: CASSFRREGGYTF. DNA of the CDR3: TGTGCCAGCAGCTTCCGCAGGGAGGGTGGCTACACCTTC. Full variable domain (rest looked up from reference TRBV7-8 and TRBJ1-2): GAGVSQSPRYKVAKRGQDVALRCDPISGHVSLFWYQQALGQGPEFLTYFQNEAQLDKSGLPSDRFFAERPEGSVSTLKIQRTQQEDSAVYLCASSFRREGGYTFGSGTRLTVV.

The J gene is TRBJ1-4, the V gene TRBV6-6, with 7 bases fitting TRBD1. CDR3 length: 14 amino acids. The germline gives CDR1 MNHNY, CDR2 SVGAGI (reference sequence). V lost 6 bases and J lost 7; bases outside the gene matches: 8. The DNA of the CDR3 is TGTGCCAGCAGCCTAGGGGGCGACTCTGAAAAACTGTTTTTT. Translating gives CASSLGGDSEKLFF.

J is TRBJ2-7 and V is TRBV28; 8 bases are shared with TRBD2. The germline V gene has CDR1 MDHEN and CDR2 SYDVKM. Trimming at V came to 8 bases and at J to 0 bases, leaving 6 bases not matched to a gene. The CDR3 consists of 14 residues. The CDR3 DNA reads TGTGCCAGCGTCCCCGGGAGGGGCTCCTACGAGCAGTACTTC. This encodes CASVPGRGSYEQYF.

V usage is TRBV5-1 and J usage is TRBJ2-6; 8 bases map to TRBD2. CDR1 and CDR2 (germline): SGHRS, YFSETQ. The CDR3 contains 16 residues. Germline trimming cut 6 bases from V and 2 bases from J; bases unmatched to any gene: 7. The CDR3 here is CASNPPGGAGANVLTF. The CDR3 bases are TGCGCCAGCAATCCGCCGGGAGGGGCTGGGGCCAACGTCCTGACTTTC. Complete variable domain (other parts from reference TRBV5-1 and TRBJ2-6): KAGVTQTPRYLIKTRGQQVTLSCSPISGHRSVSWYQQTPGQGLQFLFEYFSETQRNKGNFPGRFSGRQFSNSRSEMNVSTLELGDSALYLCASNPPGGAGANVLTFGAGSRLTVL.